Below, 14 T cell receptor beta chains from the same sample are listed, as sequenced in a study of T cell changes during pregnancy in multiple sclerosis. TCRdb keeps only in-frame clones here, not all; method: immunoSEQ multiplex PCR. The sample lists tens of thousands of clones, around 94% seen once, with about 0.6% in the top ten. The starting material was peripheral blood, obtained in the third trimester of pregnancy. The receptors derive from a female donor with multiple sclerosis, enrolled in a pregnancy study.

The chain is built from TRBV7-9 and TRBJ2-7; D gene ambiguous. This CDR3 region has 14 residues. V was pared by 7 bases and J by 1 base, with 14 bases between. Germline assignment: CDR1 SEHNR and CDR2 FQNEAQ (reference sequence). CDR3 region: CASTPRSDSYEQYF. DNA of the CDR3: TGTGCCAGCACCCCTAGGTCAGATTCCTACGAGCAGTACTTC.

V gene TRBV12-5 combines with J gene TRBJ2-7; weak D call: TRBD1 (7 bases). This CDR3 is built from 14 residues. The V gene's germline CDR1 is LGHNT and CDR2 FRNRAP. Deletions cut 2 bases from V and 5 bases from J, with 13 bases between. This chain's CDR3 is CASGLMGGQNEQYF. DNA of the CDR3: TGTGCTAGTGGTTTGATGGGGGGACAGAACGAGCAGTACTTC.

The V gene is TRBV7-2, the J gene TRBJ1-2, with 9 bases matching TRBD1. CDR3 length equals 16 residues. V was pared by 0 bases and J by 3 bases, with 5 bases of the junction left unmatched. Germline V gives CDR1 SGHTA, CDR2 FQGNSA. CDR3 nucleotide sequence: TGTGCCAGCAGCTTAGCGCCGGGACAGGGTGACTATGGCTACACCTTC. Residues: CASSLAPGQGDYGYTF.

This clone turned up a few times. This chain connects TRBV18 to TRBJ2-1; D perhaps matches TRBD1 (6 bases). CDR3 size: 14 residues. From germline, CDR1 is KGHSH and CDR2 LQKENI. V lost 8 bases and J lost 6, with 17 bases in between. CDR3 loop: CASASSRGVNEQFF. The DNA for the CDR3 is TGTGCCAGCGCCTCTTCCAGGGGAGTCAATGAGCAGTTCTTC.

The V and J genes are TRBV9 and TRBJ2-2, with TRBD1 identical over 8 bases. Germline trimming cut 7 bases from V and 6 bases from J; bases unmatched to any gene: 5. This CDR3 is built from 13 residues. Germline V lookup: CDR1 SGDLS, CDR2 YYNGEE. The CDR3 region has the DNA TGTGCCAGCCGGCAGGGGGCGGCCGGGGAGCTGTTTTTT. The encoded protein is CASRQGAAGELFF.

The V gene is TRBV12-5, the J gene TRBJ2-1; D unclear. With 9 bases removed from V and 3 bases from J, the gap between germline ends came to 15 bases. This CDR3 is 14 amino acids long. Germline loops: CDR1 LGHNT, CDR2 FRNRAP. The CDR3 reads CASATRNNYNEQFF. In DNA, the CDR3 is TGTGCTAGCGCTACCCGCAATAACTACAATGAGCAGTTCTTC.

The chain joins TRBV9 to TRBJ1-3; tentative D call: TRBD1 (5 bases). V lost 4 bases to trimming and J lost 5 bases, with 19 bases between them. CDR1 SGDLS and CDR2 YYNGEE come from the germline V gene. The CDR3 sequence is 16 residues long. DNA of the CDR3: TGTGCCAGCAGCCCCTACGGGGGGGTCGTTAGAAACACCATATATTTT. This codes for CASSPYGGVVRNTIYF.

The rearrangement links TRBV7-9 to TRBJ2-3; a weak D match, TRBD1 (5 bases). V was pared by 3 bases and J by 2 bases, with 9 bases between. Germline CDR1 and CDR2: SEHNR and FQNEAQ (reference sequence). This CDR3 comprises 14 residues. CDR3 in DNA: TGTGCCAGCAGCTTGGGGCAGAACACAGATACGCAGTATTTT. Protein: CASSLGQNTDTQYF. The full variable domain, with the rest looked up from reference TRBV7-9 and TRBJ2-3, is DTGVSQNPRHKITKRGQNVTFRCDPISEHNRLYWYRQTLGQGPEFLTYFQNEAQLEKSRLLSDRFSAERPKGSFSTLEIQRTEQGDSAMYLCASSLGQNTDTQYFGPGTRLTVL.

The CDR3 loop reads CASRRQGGYTEAFF. The CDR3 DNA sequence: TGTGCCAGCAGACGACAGGGAGGTTACACTGAAGCTTTCTTT. The J gene is TRBJ1-1, the V gene TRBV7-2; TRBD1 matches 7 bases. CDR1 and CDR2 from the germline V gene are SGHTA and FQGNSA. Losses at the gene ends were 6 bases for V and 3 bases for J; bases not matched to a gene: 7. CDR3 size: 14 residues.

The chain carries TRBV9 and TRBJ2-7, with a tentative D call TRBD2 (6 bases). Germline V lookup: CDR1 SGDLS, CDR2 YYNGEE. Trimming stripped 4 bases from V and 2 bases from J, with 22 bases between. The CDR3 has 17 amino acids. CDR3 sequence (DNA): TGTGCCAGCAGCCCCAGCTCGGCACCGGGGGTTACCTACGAGCAGTACTTC. Encoded protein: CASSPSSAPGVTYEQYF. Full variable domain (outside the CDR3, taken from reference TRBV9 and TRBJ2-7): DSGVTQTPKHLITATGQRVTLRCSPRSGDLSVYWYQQSLDQGLQFLIQYYNGEERAKGNILERFSAQQFPDLHSELNLSSLELGDSALYFCASSPSSAPGVTYEQYFGPGTRLTVT.

This clone showed up just once. The genes are TRBV27 and TRBJ2-4, with D possibly matching TRBD2 (5 bases). V gave up 6 bases and J gave up 1 base, with 13 bases separating them. CDR1 MNHEY and CDR2 SMNVEV come from the germline V gene (reference sequence). The CDR3 is 15 amino acids. CDR3 sequence (DNA): TGTGCCAGCAGGGAAGCGGAAGGGGCCAAAAACATTCAGTACTTC. It codes for CASREAEGAKNIQYF.

The rearrangement joins TRBV4-1 to TRBJ2-1; D perhaps matches TRBD1 (6 bases). V lost 0 bases, J lost 7 bases, and 16 bases lay in between. CDR1 and CDR2 from the germline V gene are MGHRA and YSYEKL. This CDR3 is built from 16 residues. The CDR3 is CASSQDFTGSKNEQFF. CDR3 DNA: TGCGCCAGCAGCCAAGATTTTACAGGGTCGAAGAATGAGCAGTTCTTC.

The rearrangement uses TRBV27 and TRBJ1-4, with D perhaps matching TRBD1 (5 bases). Between the trimmed V and J ends, which lost 8 bases and 4 bases, there was a span of 14 bases. From germline, CDR1 is MNHEY and CDR2 SMNVEV (reference sequence). CDR3 size: 14 residues. CDR3 nucleotide sequence: TGTGCCAGCCAATTAGACAGATTTAATGAAAAACTGTTTTTT. This gives the protein CASQLDRFNEKLFF.

The chain uses TRBV5-1 and TRBJ2-2; D might be TRBD1 (5 bases). Germline V gene sequence: CDR1 SGHRS, CDR2 YFSETQ. The CDR3 totals 13 residues. With 10 bases removed from V and 1 base from J, the gap between germline ends came to 11 bases. This CDR3 is CAGRQLNTGELFF. The CDR3 DNA reads as TGCGCCGGAAGACAGTTGAACACCGGGGAGCTGTTTTTT.